This TCR beta chain was captured by sequencing in a study of T cell repertoires in cytomegalovirus infection. Each CDR3 protein gets one entry after TCRdb re-called the reads with MiXCR. This sample yields about a million distinct CDR3 sequences, of which roughly 30% are seen a single time; roughly an eighth belongs to the top ten. This clonotype has only a few counts. Its antigen remains unidentified. Trimming cost V 10 bases and J 0 bases, with 13 bases left between them. Germline assignment: CDR1 LNHDA and CDR2 SQIVND (reference sequence). The CDR3 has 14 amino acids. Sequenced here: cultured CD8+ T cells from PBMCs, sampled from culture after CMV antigen stimulation. J is TRBJ1-5 and V is TRBV19, with D unclear. The TCR comes from a human donor in good health (CMV status not recorded). Some clones in this sample may be carry-over from other donors' samples. The CDR3 spells CAINLTVSNQPQHF. The CDR3 bases are TGTGCCATTAACTTGACGGTTAGCAATCAGCCCCAGCATTTT. The full variable domain, rest sourced from reference TRBV19 and TRBJ1-5, is DGGITQSPKYLFRKEGQNVTLSCEQNLNHDAMYWYRQDPGQGLRLIYYSQIVNDFQKGDIAEGYSVSREKKESFPLTVTSAQKNPTAFYLCAINLTVSNQPQHFGDGTRLSIL.